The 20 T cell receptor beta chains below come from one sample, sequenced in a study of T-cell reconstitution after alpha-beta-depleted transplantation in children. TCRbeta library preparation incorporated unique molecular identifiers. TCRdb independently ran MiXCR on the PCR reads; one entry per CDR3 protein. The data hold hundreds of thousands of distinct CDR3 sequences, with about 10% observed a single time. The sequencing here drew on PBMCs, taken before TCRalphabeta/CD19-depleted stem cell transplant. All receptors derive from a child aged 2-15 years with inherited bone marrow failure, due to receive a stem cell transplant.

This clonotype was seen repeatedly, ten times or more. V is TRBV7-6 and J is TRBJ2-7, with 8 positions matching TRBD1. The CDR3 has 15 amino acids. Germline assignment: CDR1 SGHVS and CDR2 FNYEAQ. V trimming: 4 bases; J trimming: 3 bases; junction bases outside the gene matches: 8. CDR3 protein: CASSWAQGQDYEQYF. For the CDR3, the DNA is TGTGCCAGCAGCTGGGCCCAGGGACAGGACTACGAGCAGTACTTC. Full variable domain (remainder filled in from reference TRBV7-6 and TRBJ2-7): GAGVSQSPRYKVTKRGQDVALRCDPISGHVSLYWYRQALGQGPEFLTYFNYEAQQDKSGLPNDRFSAERPEGSISTLTIQRTEQRDSAMYRCASSWAQGQDYEQYFGPGTRLTVT.

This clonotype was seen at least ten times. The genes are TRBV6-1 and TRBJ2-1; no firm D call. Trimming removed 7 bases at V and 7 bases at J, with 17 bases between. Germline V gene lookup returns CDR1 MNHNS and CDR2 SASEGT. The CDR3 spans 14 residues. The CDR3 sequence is CASTESGFGNEQFF. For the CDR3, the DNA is TGTGCCAGCACCGAGTCTGGTTTTGGTAATGAGCAGTTCTTC.

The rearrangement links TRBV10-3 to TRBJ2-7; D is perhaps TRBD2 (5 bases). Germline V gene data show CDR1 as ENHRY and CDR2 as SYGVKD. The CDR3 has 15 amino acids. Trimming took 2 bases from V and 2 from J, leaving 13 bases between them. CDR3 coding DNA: TGTGCCATCAGTGAGCCGGGAAATCCCGCCTACGAGCAGTACTTC. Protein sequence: CAISEPGNPAYEQYF.

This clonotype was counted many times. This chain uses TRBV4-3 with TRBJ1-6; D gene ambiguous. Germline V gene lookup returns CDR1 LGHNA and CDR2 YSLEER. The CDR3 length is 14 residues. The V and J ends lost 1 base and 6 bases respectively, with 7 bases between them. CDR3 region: CASSQASFNSPLHF. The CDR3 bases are TGCGCCAGCAGCCAAGCCTCATTTAATTCACCCCTCCACTTT.

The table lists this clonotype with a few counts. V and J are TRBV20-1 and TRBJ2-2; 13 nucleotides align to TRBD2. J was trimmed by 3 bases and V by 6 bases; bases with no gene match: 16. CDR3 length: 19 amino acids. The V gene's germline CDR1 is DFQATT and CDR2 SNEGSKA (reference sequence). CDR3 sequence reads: CSATPLTSGRRIDTGELFF. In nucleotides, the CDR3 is TGCAGTGCAACCCCACTGACTAGCGGGAGGAGGATCGACACCGGGGAGCTGTTTTTT.

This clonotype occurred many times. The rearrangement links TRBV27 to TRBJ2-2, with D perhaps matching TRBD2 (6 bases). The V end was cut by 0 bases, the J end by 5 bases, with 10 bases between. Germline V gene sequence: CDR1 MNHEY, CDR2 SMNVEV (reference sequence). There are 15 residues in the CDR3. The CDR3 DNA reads TGTGCCAGCAGTTTATCTGGACTAACTACCGGGGAGCTGTTTTTT. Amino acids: CASSLSGLTTGELFF.

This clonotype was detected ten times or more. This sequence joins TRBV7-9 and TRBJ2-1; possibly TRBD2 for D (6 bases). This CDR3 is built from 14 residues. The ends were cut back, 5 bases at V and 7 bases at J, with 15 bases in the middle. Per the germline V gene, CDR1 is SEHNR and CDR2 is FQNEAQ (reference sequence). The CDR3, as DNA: TGTGCCAGCAGCAACCCGGGACTTCGTAATGAGCAGTTCTTC. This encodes CASSNPGLRNEQFF.

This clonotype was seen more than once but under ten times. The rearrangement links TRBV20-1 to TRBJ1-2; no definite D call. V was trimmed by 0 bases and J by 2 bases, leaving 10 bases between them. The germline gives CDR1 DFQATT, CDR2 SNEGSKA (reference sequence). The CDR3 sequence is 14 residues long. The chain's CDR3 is CSARDESGNYGYTF. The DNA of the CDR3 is TGCAGTGCTAGAGATGAAAGTGGGAACTATGGCTACACCTTC.

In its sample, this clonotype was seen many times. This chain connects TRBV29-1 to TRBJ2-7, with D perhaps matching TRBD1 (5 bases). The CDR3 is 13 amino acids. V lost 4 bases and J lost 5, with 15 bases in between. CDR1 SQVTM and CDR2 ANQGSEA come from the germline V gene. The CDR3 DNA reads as TGCAGCGTTGGCAGGGCCCCTACGAACGAGCAGTACTTC. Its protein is CSVGRAPTNEQYF.

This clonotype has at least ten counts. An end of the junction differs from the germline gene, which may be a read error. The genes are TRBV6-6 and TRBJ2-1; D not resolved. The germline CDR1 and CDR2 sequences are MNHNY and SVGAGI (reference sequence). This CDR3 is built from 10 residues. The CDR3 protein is CASSYDEQFF. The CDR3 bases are TGTGCCAGCAGCTACGATGAGCAGTTCTTC.

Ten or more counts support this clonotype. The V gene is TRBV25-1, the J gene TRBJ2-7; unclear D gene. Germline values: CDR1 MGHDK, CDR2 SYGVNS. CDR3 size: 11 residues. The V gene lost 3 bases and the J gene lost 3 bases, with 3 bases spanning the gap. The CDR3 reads CASSDLYEQYF. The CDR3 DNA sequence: TGTGCCAGCAGTGACCTCTACGAGCAGTACTTC.

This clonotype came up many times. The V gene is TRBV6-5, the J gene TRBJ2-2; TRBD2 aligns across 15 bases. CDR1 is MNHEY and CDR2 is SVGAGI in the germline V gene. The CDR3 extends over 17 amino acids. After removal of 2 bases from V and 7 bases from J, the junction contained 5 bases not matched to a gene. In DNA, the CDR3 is TGTGCCAGCAGTTACATCGGACTAGCGGGAGGGGACGGGGAGCTGTTTTTT. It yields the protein CASSYIGLAGGDGELFF.

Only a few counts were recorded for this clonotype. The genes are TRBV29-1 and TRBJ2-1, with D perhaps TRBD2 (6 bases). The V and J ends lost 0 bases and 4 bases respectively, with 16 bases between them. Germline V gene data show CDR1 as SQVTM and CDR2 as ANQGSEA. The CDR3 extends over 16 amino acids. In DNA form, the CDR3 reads TGCAGCGTTGAAGATCTTGGGGGGAGCACTTACAATGAGCAGTTCTTC. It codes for CSVEDLGGSTYNEQFF.

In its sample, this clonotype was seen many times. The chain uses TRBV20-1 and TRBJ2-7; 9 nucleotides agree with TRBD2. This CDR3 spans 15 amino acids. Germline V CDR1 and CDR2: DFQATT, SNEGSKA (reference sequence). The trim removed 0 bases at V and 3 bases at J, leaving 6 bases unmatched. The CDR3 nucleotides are TGCAGTGCTAGAGAACCTAGCGGGGCCCTCTACGAGCAGTACTTC. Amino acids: CSAREPSGALYEQYF.

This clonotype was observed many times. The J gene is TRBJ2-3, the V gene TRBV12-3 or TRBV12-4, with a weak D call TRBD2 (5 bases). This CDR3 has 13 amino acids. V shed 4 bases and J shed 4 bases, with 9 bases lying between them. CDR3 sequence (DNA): TGTGCCAGCAGTTCACTAGTCCCAGATACGCAGTATTTT. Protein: CASSSLVPDTQYF.

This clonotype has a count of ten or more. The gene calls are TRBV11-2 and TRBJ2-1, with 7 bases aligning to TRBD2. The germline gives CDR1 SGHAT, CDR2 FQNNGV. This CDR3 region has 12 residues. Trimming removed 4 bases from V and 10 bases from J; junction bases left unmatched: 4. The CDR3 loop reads CASSSLAVEQFF. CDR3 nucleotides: TGTGCCAGCAGCTCCCTAGCGGTAGAGCAGTTCTTC.

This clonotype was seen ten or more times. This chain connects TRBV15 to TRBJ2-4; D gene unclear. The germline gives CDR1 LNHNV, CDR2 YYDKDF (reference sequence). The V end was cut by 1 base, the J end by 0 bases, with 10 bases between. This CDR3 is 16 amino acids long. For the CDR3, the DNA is TGTGCCACCAGCAGAGTACTCGATTCAGCCAAAAACATTCAGTACTTC. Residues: CATSRVLDSAKNIQYF.

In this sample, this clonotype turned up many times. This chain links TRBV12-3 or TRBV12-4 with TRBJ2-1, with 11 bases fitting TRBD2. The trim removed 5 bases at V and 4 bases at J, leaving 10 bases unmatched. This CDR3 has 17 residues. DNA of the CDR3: TGTGCCAGCAGTCCTATGTTAGCGGGAGGGTGGTACAATGAGCAGTTCTTC. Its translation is CASSPMLAGGWYNEQFF.

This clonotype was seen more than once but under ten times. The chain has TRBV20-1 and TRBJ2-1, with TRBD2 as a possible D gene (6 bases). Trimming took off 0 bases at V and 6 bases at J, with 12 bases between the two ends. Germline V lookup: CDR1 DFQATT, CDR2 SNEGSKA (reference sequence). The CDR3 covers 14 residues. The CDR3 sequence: CSARDFREFNEQFF. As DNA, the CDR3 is TGCAGTGCTAGAGATTTCCGGGAGTTCAATGAGCAGTTCTTC.

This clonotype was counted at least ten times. The CDR3 bases are TGTGCCACCAGCAGAGTGAGCGGGAGGGCCACCTACAATGAGCAGTTCTTC. Its protein product is CATSRVSGRATYNEQFF. The genes are TRBV15 and TRBJ2-1, with TRBD2 matching 10 bases. Germline loops: CDR1 LNHNV, CDR2 YYDKDF (reference sequence). This CDR3 contains 17 residues. The V segment lost 1 base and the J segment 2 bases; nucleotides outside the gene matches: 5.